These 9 T cell receptor beta chains share one sample of origin, sequenced in a study of PD-L1 blockade in urothelial cancer. The time point is: pretreatment peripheral blood. The assay was immunoSEQ multiplex PCR, and TCRdb's table has in-frame clones only and misses some. This sample has 40,000 to 55,000 clones, with around 84% found just once. The sequencing here drew on PBMCs, taken around atezolizumab (anti-PD-L1) treatment. The origin of the receptors is a man aged 60 to 75 with urothelial cancer.

The chain links TRBV9 to TRBJ1-6; D is uncertain. V gave up 4 bases and J gave up 6 bases, with 23 bases separating them. The CDR3 totals 18 residues. The germline V gene encodes CDR1 SGDLS and CDR2 YYNGEE. The CDR3 coding sequence is TGTGCCAGCAGCAGCCTTGGAGGGAGTAGTTTTGGTAATTCACCCCTCCACTTT. It specifies CASSSLGGSSFGNSPLHF. Drawing the rest from reference TRBV9 and TRBJ1-6, the complete variable domain is DSGVTQTPKHLITATGQRVTLRCSPRSGDLSVYWYQQSLDQGLQFLIQYYNGEERAKGNILERFSAQQFPDLHSELNLSSLELGDSALYFCASSSLGGSSFGNSPLHFGNGTRLTVT.

The rearrangement links TRBV6-5 to TRBJ2-7; 8 nucleotides match TRBD1. J was trimmed by 3 bases and V by 1 base; bases with no gene match: 5. Germline CDR1 MNHEY, CDR2 SVGAGI. The CDR3 consists of 15 residues. CDR3 sequence: CASSYWGTGNYEQYF. The CDR3, as DNA: TGTGCCAGCAGTTACTGGGGGACAGGTAACTACGAGCAGTACTTC.

The rearrangement joins TRBV5-1 to TRBJ1-6, with D possibly matching TRBD1 (5 bases). The CDR3 spans 14 residues. Germline CDR1 and CDR2: SGHRS and YFSETQ. Trimming stripped 0 bases from V and 7 bases from J, with 8 bases between. CDR3 bases: TGCGCCAGCAGCTTGGTGGGGGGGAATTCACCCCTCCACTTT. Translated, it gives CASSLVGGNSPLHF.

The V call is TRBV7-9, the J call TRBJ1-2; TRBD1 is a possible D gene (6 bases). The CDR3 loop spans 15 amino acids. Trimming removed 4 bases at V and 2 bases at J, with 14 bases between. Germline loops: CDR1 SEHNR, CDR2 FQNEAQ (reference sequence). The CDR3 region is CASSSSDRPNYGYTF. Here the CDR3 DNA reads TGTGCCAGCAGCTCATCAGACAGGCCCAACTATGGCTACACCTTC.

V and J are TRBV11-3 and TRBJ2-2, with D maybe TRBD1 (6 bases). Trimming left V 4 bases short and J 1 base short, with 7 bases between. From germline, CDR1 is SGHNT and CDR2 YENEEA. CDR3 length: 14 amino acids. The CDR3 loop reads CASSSQGNTGELFF. The CDR3 bases are TGTGCCAGCAGCTCACAGGGGAACACCGGGGAGCTGTTTTTT.

This clone was counted between two and nine times. The chain employs TRBV7-2 and TRBJ2-3, with TRBD2 as a possible D gene (6 bases). There are 16 residues in the CDR3. Trimming pared 5 bases from V and 0 bases from J, leaving 15 bases between. The germline V gene has CDR1 SGHTA and CDR2 FQGNSA. The CDR3, as DNA: TGTGCCAGCAGCCCAGCCGGGGGACGGAGCACAGATACGCAGTATTTT. This gives the protein CASSPAGGRSTDTQYF.

This chain joins TRBV25-1 and TRBJ2-5; D remains unclear. This CDR3 is built from 16 residues. Trimming left V 1 base short and J 2 bases short, with 14 bases between. CDR1 is MGHDK, CDR2 SYGVNS, per germline. The CDR3 DNA is TGTGCCAGCAGTGAATTAACAGCCGGTAGGCAAGAGACCCAGTACTTC. This translates into CASSELTAGRQETQYF. The full variable domain, completed using reference TRBV25-1 and TRBJ2-5, is EADIYQTPRYLVIGTGKKITLECSQTMGHDKMYWYQQDPGMELHLIHYSYGVNSTEKGDLSSESTVSRIRTEHFPLTLESARPSHTSQYLCASSELTAGRQETQYFGPGTRLLVL.

V and J are TRBV6-6 and TRBJ2-7, with 9 bases identical to TRBD2. Germline V CDR1 and CDR2: MNHNY, SVGAGI (reference sequence). Trimming cost V 11 bases and J 3 bases; bases outside gene matches: 2. The CDR3 contains 11 residues. CDR3 coding DNA: TGTGCCGCGGGGGGGCTCTACGAGCAGTACTTC. Its protein is CAAGGLYEQYF.

The V gene is TRBV4-2, the J gene TRBJ2-3; 11 nucleotides align to TRBD2. The CDR3 extends over 20 amino acids. V shed 0 bases, J shed 0 bases, and the junction held 11 bases outside the gene matches. Germline CDR1 LGHNA, CDR2 YNFKEQ. Here the CDR3 reads CASSQEGPSGGRASTDTQYF. As DNA, the CDR3 is TGTGCCAGCAGCCAAGAGGGGCCTAGCGGGGGGCGGGCTAGCACAGATACGCAGTATTTT.